This is a list of T cell receptor beta chains from one sample in a study of identical twins. MiXCR, run by TCRdb on the 5' RACE reads, gives a single entry per CDR3 protein. The table has about 260,000 distinct CDR3 sequences, approximately 7% seen once; the top ten hold roughly 3.6%. These same data were also listed under a study on yellow fever vaccine responses in identical twins.

Sequencing used memory (CD45RO+) T cells sorted from blood. Every receptor here comes from a woman aged 18-29 years in good health. Both conserved end residues are part of each CDR3. D genes are given only for firm matches. Some rows mark clone size as missing; the rest say once, few, many or name a class of expanded clone.

cdr3_aa,cdr3_nt,clone_size,d_call,j_call,v_call
CASSFHVSERTDTQYF,TGTGCCAGCAGTTTTCATGTTTCTGAGCGGACAGATACGCAGTATTTT,many,NA,TRBJ2-3,TRBV28
CASSLAGPTDTQYF,TGTGCCAGCAGTCTAGCGGGGCCCACAGATACGCAGTATTTT,many,TRBD2,TRBJ2-3,TRBV7-9
CASSQVAGSSYNEQFF,TGTGCCAGCAGCCAGGTGGCGGGAAGCTCCTACAATGAGCAGTTCTTC,few,NA,TRBJ2-1,TRBV4-2
CASSSTSGRSYNEQFF,TGTGCCAGCAGCTCCACTAGCGGGAGAAGCTACAATGAGCAGTTCTTC,many,TRBD2,TRBJ2-1,TRBV7-9
CASSLGLAGGQKLKNIQYF,TGCGCCAGCAGCCTTGGACTAGCGGGAGGGCAGAAGCTCAAAAACATTCAGTACTTC,NA,TRBD2,TRBJ2-4,TRBV5-1
CASSPQVASEAFF,TGTGCCAGCAGTCCCCAAGTTGCCTCTGAAGCTTTCTTT,NA,NA,TRBJ1-1,TRBV2
CASSSFDASYGYTF,TGTGCCAGCAGCAGTTTCGACGCCTCCTATGGCTACACCTTC,few,NA,TRBJ1-2,TRBV9
CASRTASFRTDTQYF,TGTGCCAGCCGGACTGCTTCATTCCGCACAGATACGCAGTATTTT,NA,NA,TRBJ2-3,TRBV6-1
CSARLAGISEAFF,TGCAGTGCCCGCCTGGCCGGGATCTCTGAAGCTTTCTTT,few,NA,TRBJ1-1,TRBV20-1
CASSPQGLAGADTQYF,TGTGCCAGCAGCCCCCAGGGACTAGCGGGGGCAGATACGCAGTATTTT,few,TRBD2,TRBJ2-3,TRBV3-1
CASSPTGYEAFF,TGTGCCAGCAGCCCCACGGGGTATGAAGCTTTCTTT,few,NA,TRBJ1-1,TRBV3-1
CASASSDTQYF,TGCGCCAGCGCTTCGTCAGATACGCAGTATTTT,few,NA,TRBJ2-3,TRBV10-2
CASSLRLAGNTDTQYF,TGTGCCAGCAGCTTGCGATTAGCGGGGAACACAGATACGCAGTATTTT,few,TRBD2,TRBJ2-3,TRBV5-4
CASSRDPGTSSQETQYF,TGTGCCAGCAGCCGAGACCCCGGGACTAGCTCCCAAGAGACCCAGTACTTC,few,TRBD2,TRBJ2-5,TRBV4-2
CSARTSTSGRGEQYF,TGCAGTGCTAGAACCTCGACTAGCGGGAGGGGGGAGCAGTACTTC,many,TRBD2,TRBJ2-7,TRBV20-1
CASSLAQPQHF,TGTGCCAGCAGTTTAGCTCAGCCCCAGCATTTT,many,NA,TRBJ1-5,TRBV12-3/TRBV12-4
CSARTGRGGNSPLHF,TGCAGTGCTAGAACAGGGCGGGGGGGTAATTCACCCCTCCACTTT,many,NA,TRBJ1-6,TRBV20-1
CATSDLSSGRTGEQFF,TGTGCCACCAGTGATTTGTCCAGCGGGAGGACGGGTGAGCAGTTCTTC,many,TRBD2,TRBJ2-1,TRBV24-1
CASRLAGETYEQYF,TGTGCCAGCAGACTAGCGGGAGAGACCTACGAGCAGTACTTC,many,TRBD2,TRBJ2-7,TRBV3-1
CATSEGYLDGTDSYNEQFF,TGTGCCACCAGTGAGGGTTACCTAGACGGGACAGACTCCTACAATGAGCAGTTCTTC,few,TRBD1,TRBJ2-1,TRBV24-1
CASSYSNALRHNEQFF,TGTGCCAGCAGTTACTCCAATGCACTAAGGCACAATGAGCAGTTCTTC,few,NA,TRBJ2-1,TRBV6-2/TRBV6-3
CASSVVPEAGNTIYF,TGTGCCAGCAGCGTAGTTCCCGAAGCTGGAAACACCATATATTTT,many,NA,TRBJ1-3,TRBV9
CARSVGTVGTGELFF,TGTGCCAGATCCGTAGGGACGGTTGGCACCGGGGAGCTGTTTTTT,many,NA,TRBJ2-2,TRBV7-9
CASSPGTVSYEQYF,TGCGCCAGCAGCCCTGGGACGGTTTCCTACGAGCAGTACTTC,few,NA,TRBJ2-7,TRBV4-1
CSASTGIVSETQYF,TGCAGTGCTAGTACGGGGATAGTATCGGAGACCCAGTACTTC,NA,NA,TRBJ2-5,TRBV20-1
CASSLTGGPVGETQYF,TGTGCCAGCAGCCTAACGGGGGGGCCTGTAGGAGAGACCCAGTACTTC,few,TRBD2,TRBJ2-5,TRBV7-2
CASSLDGAGATYEQYF,TGCGCCAGCAGCTTGGATGGCGCGGGAGCGACCTACGAGCAGTACTTC,NA,TRBD2,TRBJ2-7,TRBV5-1
CASSSVSGITGELFF,TGTGCCAGTAGTAGTGTTTCGGGGATCACCGGGGAGCTGTTTTTT,NA,NA,TRBJ2-2,TRBV19
CASSGQGSDTQYF,TGTGCCAGCAGTGGACAGGGCTCAGATACGCAGTATTTT,few,TRBD1,TRBJ2-3,TRBV5-5
CASSVASTDTQYF,TGTGCCAGCAGCGTAGCTAGCACAGATACGCAGTATTTT,few,NA,TRBJ2-3,TRBV9
CASSFAWATDTQYF,TGTGCCAGCAGCTTCGCATGGGCCACAGATACGCAGTATTTT,many,NA,TRBJ2-3,TRBV5-6
CASSRDRSSMNTEAFF,TGCGCCAGCAGCCGGGACAGGAGTTCCATGAACACTGAAGCTTTCTTT,many,TRBD1,TRBJ1-1,TRBV4-1
CASKTSGGGTGQPQHF,TGTGCCAGCAAAACTTCGGGGGGGGGGACCGGACAGCCCCAGCATTTT,few,NA,TRBJ1-5,TRBV12-3/TRBV12-4
CASSEGPGNGYTF,TGTGCCAGCAGCGAGGGTCCCGGAAATGGCTACACCTTC,NA,NA,TRBJ1-2,TRBV7-9
CASTGTSGPNEQFF,TGTGCCAGCACCGGGACTAGCGGACCCAATGAGCAGTTCTTC,NA,TRBD2,TRBJ2-1,TRBV2
CASSVRGHTLEQYF,TGTGCCAGCAGTGTTAGGGGCCACACACTCGAGCAGTACTTC,few,NA,TRBJ2-7,TRBV2
CASSYSVGPGQIMSGANVLTF,TGTGCCAGCAGTTACTCGGTTGGGCCGGGACAGATAATGTCTGGGGCCAACGTCCTGACTTTC,NA,TRBD1,TRBJ2-6,TRBV6-2/TRBV6-3
CASSQMSGAQETQYF,TGTGCCAGCAGTCAAATGTCAGGGGCCCAAGAGACCCAGTACTTC,many,NA,TRBJ2-5,TRBV14
CASSRPLRDIHEQYF,TGCGCCAGCAGCCGCCCCCTCCGGGACATCCACGAGCAGTACTTC,many,NA,TRBJ2-7,TRBV4-1